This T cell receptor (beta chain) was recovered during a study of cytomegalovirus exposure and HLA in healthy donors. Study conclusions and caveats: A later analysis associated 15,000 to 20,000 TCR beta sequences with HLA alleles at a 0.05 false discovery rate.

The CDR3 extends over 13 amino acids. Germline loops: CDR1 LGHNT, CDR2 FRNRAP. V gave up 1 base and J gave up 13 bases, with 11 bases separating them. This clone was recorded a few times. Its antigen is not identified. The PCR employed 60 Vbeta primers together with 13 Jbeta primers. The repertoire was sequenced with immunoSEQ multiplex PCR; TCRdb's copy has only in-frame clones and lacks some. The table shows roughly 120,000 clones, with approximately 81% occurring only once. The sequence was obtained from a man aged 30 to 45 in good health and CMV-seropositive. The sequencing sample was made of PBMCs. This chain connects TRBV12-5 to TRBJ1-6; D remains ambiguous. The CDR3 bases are TGTGCTAGTGGTTTGGACAGTCGAATTCCCCTCCACTTT. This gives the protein CASGLDSRIPLHF.